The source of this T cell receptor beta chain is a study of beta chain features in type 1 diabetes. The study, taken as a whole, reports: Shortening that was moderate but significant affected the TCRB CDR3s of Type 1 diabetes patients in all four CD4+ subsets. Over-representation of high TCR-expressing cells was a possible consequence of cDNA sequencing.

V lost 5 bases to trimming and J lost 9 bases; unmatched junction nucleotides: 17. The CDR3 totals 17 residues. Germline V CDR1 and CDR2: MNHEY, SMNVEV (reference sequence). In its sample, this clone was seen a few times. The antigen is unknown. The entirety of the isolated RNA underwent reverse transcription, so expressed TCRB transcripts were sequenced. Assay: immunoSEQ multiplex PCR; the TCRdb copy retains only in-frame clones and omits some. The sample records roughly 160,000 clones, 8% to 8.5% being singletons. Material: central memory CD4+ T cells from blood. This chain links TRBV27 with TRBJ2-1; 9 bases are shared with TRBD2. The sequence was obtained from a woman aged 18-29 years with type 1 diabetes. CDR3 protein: CASSPPKAGGLGGEQFF. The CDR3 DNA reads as TGTGCCAGCAGTCCCCCTAAAGCGGGAGGCCTCGGGGGTGAGCAGTTCTTC.